This T cell receptor beta chain was found in a study of immune evolution from preneoplasia to lung adenocarcinoma. Notes on the study in general: Clonality was highest in normal lung, lower in later-stage lesions apparently. Top clone share appeared to fall from AAH through AIS, MIA, adenocarcinoma.

The V gene lost 2 bases and the J gene lost 3 bases, with 11 bases spanning the gap. The CDR3 covers 15 residues. Looked up from germline, CDR1 is MNHEY and CDR2 is SVGAGI. Produced via immunoSEQ multiplex PCR; TCRdb's table is partial and in-frame only. This sample yields over 30,000 clones, of which roughly 71% are seen a single time; around 6.5% belongs to the top ten. About this clone: Its antigen is currently unknown.

This TCR was recovered from a person aged 55-75 years with lung adenocarcinoma. The chain links TRBV6-5 to TRBJ1-5, with D unresolved. Sample: FFPE invasive lung adenocarcinoma tissue. The CDR3 bases are TGTGCCAGCAGTTACGGTAGGCAGAACAATCAGCCCCAGCATTTT. It codes for CASSYGRQNNQPQHF.